Here is one T cell receptor beta chain with its context. Its antigen is undetermined. These data originate in a study of cytomegalovirus exposure and HLA in healthy donors. The study's findings and limits: It was reported that the classifier diagnosed cytomegalovirus status with high specificity and sensitivity in both the original and validation cohorts. In vitro, three CMV-associated chains proved specific for CMV antigens.

This CDR3 comprises 16 residues. Per germline, CDR1 SGHVS and CDR2 FQNEAQ. V lost 3 bases to trimming and J lost 2 bases; unmatched junction nucleotides: 4. The PCR had 60 Vbeta and 13 Jbeta primers. TCRdb's copy holds only in-frame clones and misses some; the assay was immunoSEQ multiplex PCR. The sample has approximately 110,000 clones; 70% are singletons. The genes are TRBV7-8 and TRBJ2-6; TRBD1 agrees at 7 bases. The source of this sequence is a man in his forties in good health and CMV-seropositive. Sequencing was performed on PBMCs. The CDR3 here is CASSFFTGAGANVLTF. CDR3 nucleotides: TGTGCCAGCAGCTTTTTTACAGGGGCTGGGGCCAACGTCCTGACTTTC. The variable domain in full, with the rest retrieved from reference TRBV7-8 and TRBJ2-6, is GAGVSQSPRYKVAKRGQDVALRCDPISGHVSLFWYQQALGQGPEFLTYFQNEAQLDKSGLPSDRFFAERPEGSVSTLKIQRTQQEDSAVYLCASSFFTGAGANVLTFGAGSRLTVL.